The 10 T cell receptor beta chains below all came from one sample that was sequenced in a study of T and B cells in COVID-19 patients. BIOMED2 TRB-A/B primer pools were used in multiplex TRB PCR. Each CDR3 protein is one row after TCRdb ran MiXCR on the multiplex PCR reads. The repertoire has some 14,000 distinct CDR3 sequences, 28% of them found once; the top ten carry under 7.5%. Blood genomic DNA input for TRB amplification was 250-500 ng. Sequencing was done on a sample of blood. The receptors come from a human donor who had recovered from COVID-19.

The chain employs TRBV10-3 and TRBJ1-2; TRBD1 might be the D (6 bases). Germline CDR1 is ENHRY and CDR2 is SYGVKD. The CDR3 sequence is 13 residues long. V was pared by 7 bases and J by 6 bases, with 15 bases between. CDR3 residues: CAITITGLDGYTF. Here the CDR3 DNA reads TGTGCCATCACTATCACAGGGCTGGATGGCTACACCTTC.

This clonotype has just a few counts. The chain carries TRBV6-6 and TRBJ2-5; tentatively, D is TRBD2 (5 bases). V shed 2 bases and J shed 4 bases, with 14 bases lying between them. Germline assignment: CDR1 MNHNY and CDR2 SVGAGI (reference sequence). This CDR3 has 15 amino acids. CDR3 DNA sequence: TGTGCCAGCAGTTACCCGGAATCCGGGGTAGAGACCCAGTACTTC. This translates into CASSYPESGVETQYF.

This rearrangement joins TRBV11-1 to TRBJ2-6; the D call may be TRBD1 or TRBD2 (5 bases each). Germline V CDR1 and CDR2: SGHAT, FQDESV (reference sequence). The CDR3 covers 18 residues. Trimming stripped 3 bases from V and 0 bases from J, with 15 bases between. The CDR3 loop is CASSLTTGRTSGANVLTF. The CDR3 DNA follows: TGTGCCAGCAGCTTGACGACGGGACGGACCTCTGGGGCCAACGTCCTGACTTTC.

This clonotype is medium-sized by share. The CDR3 bases are TGTGCCAGCAGTACCACTAGCGGGGGGGGGGAGACCCAGTACTTC. Amino acids: CASSTTSGGGETQYF. The chain uses TRBV6-5 and TRBJ2-5; the match to TRBD2 covers 13 bases. The CDR3 spans 15 residues. V shed 5 bases and J 5 bases; nucleotides not matched to a gene: 5. Germline loops: CDR1 MNHEY, CDR2 SVGAGI.

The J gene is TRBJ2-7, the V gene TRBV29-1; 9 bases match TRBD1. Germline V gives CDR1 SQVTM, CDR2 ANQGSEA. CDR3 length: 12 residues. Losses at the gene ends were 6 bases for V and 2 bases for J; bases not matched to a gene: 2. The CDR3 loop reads CSVGTGTYEQYF. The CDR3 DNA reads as TGCAGCGTGGGGACAGGGACCTACGAGCAGTACTTC.

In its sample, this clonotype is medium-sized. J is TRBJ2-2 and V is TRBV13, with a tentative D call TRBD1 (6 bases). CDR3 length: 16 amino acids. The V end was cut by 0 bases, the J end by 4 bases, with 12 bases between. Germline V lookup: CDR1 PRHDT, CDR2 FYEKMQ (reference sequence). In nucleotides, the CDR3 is TGTGCCAGCAGCTTAGGTACAGGGTCGCGCACCGGGGAGCTGTTTTTT. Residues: CASSLGTGSRTGELFF.

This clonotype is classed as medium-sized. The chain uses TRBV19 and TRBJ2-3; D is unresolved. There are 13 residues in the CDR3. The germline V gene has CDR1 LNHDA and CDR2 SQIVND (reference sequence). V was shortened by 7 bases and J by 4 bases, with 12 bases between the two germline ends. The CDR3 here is CASTPTSSDTQYF. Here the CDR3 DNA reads TGTGCCAGTACCCCCACGAGCTCAGATACGCAGTATTTT.

CDR3 protein: CASRPGRIYGYTF. In DNA, the CDR3 is TGTGCCAGCAGGCCCGGACGGATTTATGGCTACACCTTC. The chain couples TRBV6-5 to TRBJ1-2; the D is unclear. V lost 6 bases, J lost 5 bases, and 13 bases lay in between. The CDR3 length is 13 residues. The germline gives CDR1 MNHEY, CDR2 SVGAGI.

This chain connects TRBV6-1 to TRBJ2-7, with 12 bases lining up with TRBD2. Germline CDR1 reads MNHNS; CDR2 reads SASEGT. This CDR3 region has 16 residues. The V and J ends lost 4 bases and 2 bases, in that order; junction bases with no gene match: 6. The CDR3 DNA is TGTGCCAGCAGTGTTATTCTAGCGGGAGGGCCCTACGAGCAGTACTTC. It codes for CASSVILAGGPYEQYF.

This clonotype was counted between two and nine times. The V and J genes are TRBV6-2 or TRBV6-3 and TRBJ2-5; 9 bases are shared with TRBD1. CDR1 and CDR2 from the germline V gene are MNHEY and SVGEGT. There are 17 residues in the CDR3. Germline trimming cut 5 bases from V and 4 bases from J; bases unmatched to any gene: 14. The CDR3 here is CASSPGTGRRVGETQYF. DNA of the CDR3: TGTGCCAGCAGTCCCGGGACAGGGAGGAGGGTCGGAGAGACCCAGTACTTC.